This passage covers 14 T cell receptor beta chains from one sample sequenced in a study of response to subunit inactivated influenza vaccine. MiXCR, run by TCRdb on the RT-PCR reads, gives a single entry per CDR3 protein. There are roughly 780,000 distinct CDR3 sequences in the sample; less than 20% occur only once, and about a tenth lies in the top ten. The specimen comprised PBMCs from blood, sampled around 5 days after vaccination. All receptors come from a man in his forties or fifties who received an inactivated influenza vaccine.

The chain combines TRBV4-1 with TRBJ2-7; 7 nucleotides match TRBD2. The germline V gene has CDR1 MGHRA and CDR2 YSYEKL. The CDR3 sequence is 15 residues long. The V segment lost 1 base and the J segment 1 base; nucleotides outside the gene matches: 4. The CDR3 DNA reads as TGCGCCAGCAGCCAAGGTCGGGGGGAGTCCTACGAGCAGTACTTC. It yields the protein CASSQGRGESYEQYF.

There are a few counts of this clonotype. The CDR3 bases are TGTGCCAGCAGCGTAGGACTAGCTGGAAACACCATATATTTT. This gives the protein CASSVGLAGNTIYF. The chain has TRBV9 and TRBJ1-3; D is unresolved. Germline CDR1 is SGDLS and CDR2 is YYNGEE. The CDR3 contains 14 residues. With 0 bases removed from V and 2 bases from J, the gap between germline ends came to 6 bases.

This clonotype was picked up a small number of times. The DNA for the CDR3 is TGCAGCGTTGTCTCGGGGAACACCGGGGAGCTGTTTTTT. Protein: CSVVSGNTGELFF. The gene calls are TRBV29-1 and TRBJ2-2, with D unclear. Trimming stripped 4 bases from V and 1 base from J, with 7 bases between. CDR1 and CDR2 from the germline V gene are SQVTM and ANQGSEA. The CDR3 runs 13 residues.

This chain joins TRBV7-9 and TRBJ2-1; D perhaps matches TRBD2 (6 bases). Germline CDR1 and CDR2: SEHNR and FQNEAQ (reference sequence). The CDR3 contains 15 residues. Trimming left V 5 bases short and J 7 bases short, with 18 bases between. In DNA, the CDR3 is TGTGCCAGCAGCAACCGGGACTCAGAGGTAAATGAGCAGTTCTTC. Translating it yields CASSNRDSEVNEQFF.

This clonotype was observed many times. The CDR3 region is CSAREAKPNEQFF. In DNA form, the CDR3 reads TGCAGTGCTAGAGAGGCGAAACCGAATGAGCAGTTCTTC. The chain couples TRBV20-1 to TRBJ2-1; D uncertain. Deletions cut 0 bases from V and 7 bases from J, with 10 bases between. Germline V gene data show CDR1 as DFQATT and CDR2 as SNEGSKA (reference sequence). The CDR3 runs 13 residues.

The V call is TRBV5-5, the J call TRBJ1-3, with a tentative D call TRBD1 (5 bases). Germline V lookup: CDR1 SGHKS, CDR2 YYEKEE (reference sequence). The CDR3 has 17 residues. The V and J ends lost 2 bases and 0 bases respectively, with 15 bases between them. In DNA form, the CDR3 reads TGTGCCAGCAGCTTTTTATGGGGCCCATCCTCTGGAAACACCATATATTTT. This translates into CASSFLWGPSSGNTIYF.

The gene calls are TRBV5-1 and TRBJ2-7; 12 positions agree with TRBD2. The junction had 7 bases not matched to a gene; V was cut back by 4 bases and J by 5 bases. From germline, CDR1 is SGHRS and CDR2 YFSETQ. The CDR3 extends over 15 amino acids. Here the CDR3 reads CASSETSGSIDEQYF. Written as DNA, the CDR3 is TGCGCCAGCAGCGAGACTAGCGGGAGCATCGACGAGCAGTACTTC.

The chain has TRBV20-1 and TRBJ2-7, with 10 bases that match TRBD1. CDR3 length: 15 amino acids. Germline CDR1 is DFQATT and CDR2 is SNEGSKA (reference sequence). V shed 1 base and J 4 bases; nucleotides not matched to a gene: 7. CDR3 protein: CSARARDRGFYEQYF. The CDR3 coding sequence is TGCAGTGCTAGAGCGCGGGACAGGGGATTTTACGAGCAGTACTTC.

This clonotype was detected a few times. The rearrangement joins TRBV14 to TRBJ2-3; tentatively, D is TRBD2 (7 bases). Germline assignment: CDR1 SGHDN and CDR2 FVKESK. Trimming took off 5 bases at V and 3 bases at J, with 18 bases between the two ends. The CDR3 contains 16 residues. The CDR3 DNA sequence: TGTGCCAGCAGCACCCGCCGCGGGGGCTGGACAGATACGCAGTATTTT. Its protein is CASSTRRGGWTDTQYF. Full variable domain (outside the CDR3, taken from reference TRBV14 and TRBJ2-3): EAGVTQFPSHSVIEKGQTVTLRCDPISGHDNLYWYRRVMGKEIKFLLHFVKESKQDESGMPNNRFLAERTGGTYSTLKVQPAELEDSGVYFCASSTRRGGWTDTQYFGPGTRLTVL.

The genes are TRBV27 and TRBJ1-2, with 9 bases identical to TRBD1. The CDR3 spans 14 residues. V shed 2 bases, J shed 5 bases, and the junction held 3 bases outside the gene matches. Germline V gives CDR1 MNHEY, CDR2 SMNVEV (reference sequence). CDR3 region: CASSLTGGRYGYTF. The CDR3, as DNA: TGTGCCAGCAGTTTAACAGGGGGCCGGTATGGCTACACCTTC.

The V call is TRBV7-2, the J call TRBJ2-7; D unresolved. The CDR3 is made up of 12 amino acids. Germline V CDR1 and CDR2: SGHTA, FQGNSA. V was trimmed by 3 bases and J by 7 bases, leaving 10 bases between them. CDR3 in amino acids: CASSFPPLEQYF. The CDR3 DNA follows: TGTGCCAGCAGCTTTCCCCCCCTGGAGCAGTACTTC.

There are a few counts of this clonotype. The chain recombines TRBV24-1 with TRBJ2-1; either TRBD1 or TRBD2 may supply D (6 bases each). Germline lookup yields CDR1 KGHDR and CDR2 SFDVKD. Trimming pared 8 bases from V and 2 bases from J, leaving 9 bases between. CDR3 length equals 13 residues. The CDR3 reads CATMGGAYNEQFF. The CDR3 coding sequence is TGTGCCACCATGGGGGGCGCCTACAATGAGCAGTTCTTC.

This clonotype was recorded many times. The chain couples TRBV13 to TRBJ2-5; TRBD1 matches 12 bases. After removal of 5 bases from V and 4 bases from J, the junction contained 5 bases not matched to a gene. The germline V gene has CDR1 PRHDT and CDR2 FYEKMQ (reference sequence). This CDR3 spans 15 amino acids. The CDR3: CASSRDRGLGETQYF. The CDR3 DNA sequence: TGTGCCAGCAGCAGGGACAGGGGGCTCGGAGAGACCCAGTACTTC.

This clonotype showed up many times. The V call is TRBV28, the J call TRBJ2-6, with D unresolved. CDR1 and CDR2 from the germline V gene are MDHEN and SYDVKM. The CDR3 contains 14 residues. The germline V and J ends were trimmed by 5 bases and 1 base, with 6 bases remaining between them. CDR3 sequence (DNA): TGTGCCAGCAGTGGGGATTCTGGGGCCAACGTCCTGACTTTC. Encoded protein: CASSGDSGANVLTF.